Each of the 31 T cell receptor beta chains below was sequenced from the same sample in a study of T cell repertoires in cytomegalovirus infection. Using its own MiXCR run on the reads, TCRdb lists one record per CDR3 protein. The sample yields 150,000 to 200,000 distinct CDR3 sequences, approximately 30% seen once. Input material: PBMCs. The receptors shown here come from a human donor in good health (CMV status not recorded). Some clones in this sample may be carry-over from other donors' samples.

The CDR3, as DNA: TGTGCCAGCATCTCGCCGGGCGCCCTGGTGCAGTACTTC. Encoded protein: CASISPGALVQYF. This chain links TRBV6-1 with TRBJ2-7; D is unclear. The CDR3 covers 13 residues. Germline V gives CDR1 MNHNS, CDR2 SASEGT. V lost 7 bases to trimming and J lost 9 bases, with 19 bases between them.

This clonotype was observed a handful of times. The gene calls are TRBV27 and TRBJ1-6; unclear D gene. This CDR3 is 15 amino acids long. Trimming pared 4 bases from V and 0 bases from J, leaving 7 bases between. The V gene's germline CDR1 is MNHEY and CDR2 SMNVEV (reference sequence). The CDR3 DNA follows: TGTGCCAGCAGTTCGAAGAGCTCCTATAATTCACCCCTCCACTTT. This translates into CASSSKSSYNSPLHF.

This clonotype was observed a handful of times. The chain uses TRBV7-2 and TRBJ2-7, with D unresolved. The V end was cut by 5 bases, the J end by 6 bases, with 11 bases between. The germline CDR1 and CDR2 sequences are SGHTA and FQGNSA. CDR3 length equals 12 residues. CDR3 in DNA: TGTGCCAGCAGCCCGCACAAAAGCGAGCAGTACTTC. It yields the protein CASSPHKSEQYF.

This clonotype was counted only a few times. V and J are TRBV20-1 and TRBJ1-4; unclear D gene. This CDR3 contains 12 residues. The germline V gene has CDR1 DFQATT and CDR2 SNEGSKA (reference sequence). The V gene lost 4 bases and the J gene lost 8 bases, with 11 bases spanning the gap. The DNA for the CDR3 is TGCAGTGCTACACAGAATGCCGAAAAACTGTTTTTT. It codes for CSATQNAEKLFF.

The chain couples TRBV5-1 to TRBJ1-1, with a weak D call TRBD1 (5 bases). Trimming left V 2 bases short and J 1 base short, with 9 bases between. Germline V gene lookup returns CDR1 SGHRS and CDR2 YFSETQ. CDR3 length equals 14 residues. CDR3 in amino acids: CASSFEGRNTEAFF. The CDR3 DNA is TGCGCCAGCAGCTTTGAGGGGAGGAACACTGAAGCTTTCTTT.

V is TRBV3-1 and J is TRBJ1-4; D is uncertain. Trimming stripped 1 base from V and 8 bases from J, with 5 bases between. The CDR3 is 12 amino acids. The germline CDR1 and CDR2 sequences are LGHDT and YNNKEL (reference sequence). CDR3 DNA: TGTGCCAGCAGCCAAGTTTCGGAAAAACTGTTTTTT. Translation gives CASSQVSEKLFF.

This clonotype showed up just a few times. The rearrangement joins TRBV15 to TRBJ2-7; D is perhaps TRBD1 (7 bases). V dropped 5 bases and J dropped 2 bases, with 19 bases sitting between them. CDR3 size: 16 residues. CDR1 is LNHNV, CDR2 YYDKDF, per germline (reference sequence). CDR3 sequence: CATSAQGGKATYEQYF. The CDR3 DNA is TGTGCCACCAGCGCCCAGGGGGGCAAGGCCACCTACGAGCAGTACTTC.

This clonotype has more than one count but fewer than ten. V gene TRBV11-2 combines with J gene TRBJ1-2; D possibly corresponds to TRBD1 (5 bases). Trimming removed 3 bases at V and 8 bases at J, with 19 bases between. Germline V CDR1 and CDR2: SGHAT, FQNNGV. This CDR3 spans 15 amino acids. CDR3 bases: TGTGCCAGCAGCTTGGGGCCGGGGTGGGGCGCCGGCTACACCTTC. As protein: CASSLGPGWGAGYTF.

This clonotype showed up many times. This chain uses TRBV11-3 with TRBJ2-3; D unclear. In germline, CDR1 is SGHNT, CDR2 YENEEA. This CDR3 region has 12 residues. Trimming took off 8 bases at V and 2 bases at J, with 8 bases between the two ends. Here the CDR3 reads CASSEATDTQYF. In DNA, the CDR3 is TGTGCCAGCTCCGAGGCCACAGATACGCAGTATTTT.

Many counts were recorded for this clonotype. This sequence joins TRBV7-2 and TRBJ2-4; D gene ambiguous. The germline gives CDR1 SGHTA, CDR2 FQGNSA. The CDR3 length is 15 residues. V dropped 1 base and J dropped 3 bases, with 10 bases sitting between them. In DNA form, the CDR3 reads TGTGCCAGCAGCTTAGAGCGACTGGGCAAAAACATTCAGTACTTC. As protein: CASSLERLGKNIQYF.

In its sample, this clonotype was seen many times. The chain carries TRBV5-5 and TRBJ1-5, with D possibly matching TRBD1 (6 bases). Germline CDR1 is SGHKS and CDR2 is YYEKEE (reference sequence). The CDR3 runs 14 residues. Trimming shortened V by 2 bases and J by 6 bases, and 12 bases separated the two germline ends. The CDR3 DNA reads TGTGCCAGCAGCTTATTTCAGGGGATTCAGCCCCAGCATTTT. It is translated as CASSLFQGIQPQHF.

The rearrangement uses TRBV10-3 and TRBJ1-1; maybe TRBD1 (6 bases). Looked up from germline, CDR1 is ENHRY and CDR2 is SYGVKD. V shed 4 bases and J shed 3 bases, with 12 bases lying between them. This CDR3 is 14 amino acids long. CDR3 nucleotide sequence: TGTGCCATCAGTGTTTGGGGGCTGTACACTGAAGCTTTCTTT. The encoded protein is CAISVWGLYTEAFF.

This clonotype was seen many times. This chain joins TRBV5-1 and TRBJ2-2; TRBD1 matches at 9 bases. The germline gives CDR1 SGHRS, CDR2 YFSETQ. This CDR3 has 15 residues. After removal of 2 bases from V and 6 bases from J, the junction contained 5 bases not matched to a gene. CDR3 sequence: CASSFRTGEAGELFF. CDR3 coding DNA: TGCGCCAGCAGCTTCCGGACAGGGGAAGCCGGGGAGCTGTTTTTT.

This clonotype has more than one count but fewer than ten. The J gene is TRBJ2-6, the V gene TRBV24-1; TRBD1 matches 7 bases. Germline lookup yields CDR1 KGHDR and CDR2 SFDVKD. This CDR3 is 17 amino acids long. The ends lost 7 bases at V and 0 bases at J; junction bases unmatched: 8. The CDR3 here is CATSSGDSTSGANVLTF. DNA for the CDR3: TGTGCCACCAGCTCCGGGGACAGCACCTCTGGGGCCAACGTCCTGACTTTC.

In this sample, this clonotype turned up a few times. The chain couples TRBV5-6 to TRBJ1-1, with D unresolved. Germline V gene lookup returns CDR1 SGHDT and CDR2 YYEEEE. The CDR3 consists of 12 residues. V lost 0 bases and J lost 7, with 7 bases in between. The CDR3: CASSLGQLEAFF. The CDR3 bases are TGTGCCAGCAGCTTGGGGCAGCTTGAAGCTTTCTTT.

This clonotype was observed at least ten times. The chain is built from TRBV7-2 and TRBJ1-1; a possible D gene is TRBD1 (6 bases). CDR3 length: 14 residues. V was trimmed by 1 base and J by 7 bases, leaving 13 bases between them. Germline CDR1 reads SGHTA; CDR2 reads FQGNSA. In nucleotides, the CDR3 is TGTGCCAGCAGCTTAGGACAGGAGGATATTGAAGCTTTCTTT. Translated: CASSLGQEDIEAFF.

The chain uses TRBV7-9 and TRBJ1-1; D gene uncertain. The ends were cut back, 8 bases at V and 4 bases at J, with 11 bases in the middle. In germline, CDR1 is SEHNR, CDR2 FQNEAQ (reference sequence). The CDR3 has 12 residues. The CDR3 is CASADVGTEAFF. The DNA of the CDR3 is TGTGCCAGCGCCGATGTGGGCACTGAAGCTTTCTTT. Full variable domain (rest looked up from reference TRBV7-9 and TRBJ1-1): DTGVSQNPRHKITKRGQNVTFRCDPISEHNRLYWYRQTLGQGPEFLTYFQNEAQLEKSRLLSDRFSAERPKGSFSTLEIQRTEQGDSAMYLCASADVGTEAFFGQGTRLTVV.

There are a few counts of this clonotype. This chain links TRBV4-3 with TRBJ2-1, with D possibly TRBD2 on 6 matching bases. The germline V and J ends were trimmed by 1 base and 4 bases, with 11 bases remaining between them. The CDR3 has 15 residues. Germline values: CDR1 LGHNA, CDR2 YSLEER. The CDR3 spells CASSQARGDYNEQFF. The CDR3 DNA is TGCGCCAGCAGCCAAGCGCGCGGGGATTACAATGAGCAGTTCTTC.

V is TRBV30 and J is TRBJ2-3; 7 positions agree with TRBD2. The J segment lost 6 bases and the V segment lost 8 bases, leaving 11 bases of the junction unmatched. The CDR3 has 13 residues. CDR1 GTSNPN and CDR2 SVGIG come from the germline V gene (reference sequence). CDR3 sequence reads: CATSGTREDTQYF. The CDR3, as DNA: TGTGCCACCTCCGGGACGCGGGAGGATACGCAGTATTTT.

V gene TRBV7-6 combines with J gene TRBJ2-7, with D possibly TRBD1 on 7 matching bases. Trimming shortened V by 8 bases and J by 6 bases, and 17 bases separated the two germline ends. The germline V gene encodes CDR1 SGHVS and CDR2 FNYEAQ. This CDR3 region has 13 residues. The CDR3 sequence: CASAGGNLIEQYF. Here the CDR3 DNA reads TGTGCCAGCGCAGGGGGGAACCTCATCGAGCAGTACTTC.

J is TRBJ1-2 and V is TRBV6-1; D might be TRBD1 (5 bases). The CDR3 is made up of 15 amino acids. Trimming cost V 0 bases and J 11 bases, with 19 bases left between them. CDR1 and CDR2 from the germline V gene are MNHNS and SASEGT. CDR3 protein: CASSEALGPGSGYTF. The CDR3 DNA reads TGTGCCAGCAGTGAAGCCCTCGGCCCAGGGAGTGGATACACCTTC.

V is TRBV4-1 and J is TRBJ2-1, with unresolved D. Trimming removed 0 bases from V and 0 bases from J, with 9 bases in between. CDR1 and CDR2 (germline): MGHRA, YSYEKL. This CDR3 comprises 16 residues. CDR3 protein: CASSQDPAGSYNEQFF. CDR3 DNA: TGCGCCAGCAGCCAAGACCCAGCTGGCTCCTACAATGAGCAGTTCTTC.

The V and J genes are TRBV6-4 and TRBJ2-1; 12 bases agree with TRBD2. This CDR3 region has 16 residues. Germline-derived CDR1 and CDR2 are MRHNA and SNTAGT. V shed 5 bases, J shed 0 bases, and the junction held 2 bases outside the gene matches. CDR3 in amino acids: CASSTSGGTSYNEQFF. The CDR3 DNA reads TGTGCCAGCAGTACTAGCGGGGGGACCTCCTACAATGAGCAGTTCTTC.

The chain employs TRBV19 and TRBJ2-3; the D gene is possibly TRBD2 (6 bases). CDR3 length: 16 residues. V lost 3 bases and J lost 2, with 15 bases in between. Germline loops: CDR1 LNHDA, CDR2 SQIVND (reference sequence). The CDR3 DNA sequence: TGTGCCAGTAGTATTTTACCACGGGGGTTCACAGATACGCAGTATTTT. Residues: CASSILPRGFTDTQYF.

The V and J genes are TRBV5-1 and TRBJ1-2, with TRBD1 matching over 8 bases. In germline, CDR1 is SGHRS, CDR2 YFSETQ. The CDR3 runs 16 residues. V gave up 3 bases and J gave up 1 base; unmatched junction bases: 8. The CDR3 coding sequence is TGCGCCAGCAGCTCGAGTGGGACAGGATTTAACTATGGCTACACCTTC. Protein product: CASSSSGTGFNYGYTF.

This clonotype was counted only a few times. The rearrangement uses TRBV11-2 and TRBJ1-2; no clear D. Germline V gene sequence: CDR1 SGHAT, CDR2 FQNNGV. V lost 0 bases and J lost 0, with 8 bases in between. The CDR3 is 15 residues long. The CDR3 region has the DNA TGTGCCAGCAGCTTAGATGGCAGTACTAACTATGGCTACACCTTC. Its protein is CASSLDGSTNYGYTF.

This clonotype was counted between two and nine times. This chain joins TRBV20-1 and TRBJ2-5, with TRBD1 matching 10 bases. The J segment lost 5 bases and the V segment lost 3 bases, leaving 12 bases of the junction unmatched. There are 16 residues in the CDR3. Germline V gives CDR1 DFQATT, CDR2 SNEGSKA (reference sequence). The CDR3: CSASGTGQGLGETQYF. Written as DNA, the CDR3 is TGCAGTGCTAGTGGGACGGGACAGGGGTTAGGGGAGACCCAGTACTTC.

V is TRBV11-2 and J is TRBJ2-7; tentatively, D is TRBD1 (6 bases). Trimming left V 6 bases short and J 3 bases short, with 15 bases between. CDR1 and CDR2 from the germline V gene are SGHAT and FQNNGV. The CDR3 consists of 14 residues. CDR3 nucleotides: TGTGCCAGCAGTAGAGGGGGAATCGGCTACGAGCAGTACTTC. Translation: CASSRGGIGYEQYF.

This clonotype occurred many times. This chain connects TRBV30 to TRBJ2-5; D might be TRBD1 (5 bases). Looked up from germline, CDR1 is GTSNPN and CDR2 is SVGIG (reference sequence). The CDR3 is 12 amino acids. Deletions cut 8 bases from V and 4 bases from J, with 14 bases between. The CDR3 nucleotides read TGTGCCCTTGAACGAAGGGGAGAGACCCAGTACTTC. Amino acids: CALERRGETQYF.

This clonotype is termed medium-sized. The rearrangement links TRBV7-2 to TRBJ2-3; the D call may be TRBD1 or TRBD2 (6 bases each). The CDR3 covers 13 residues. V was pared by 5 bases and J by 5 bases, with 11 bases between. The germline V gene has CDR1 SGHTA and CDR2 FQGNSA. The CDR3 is CASSPGGRDTQYF. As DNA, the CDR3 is TGTGCCAGCAGCCCTGGGGGGCGAGATACGCAGTATTTT.

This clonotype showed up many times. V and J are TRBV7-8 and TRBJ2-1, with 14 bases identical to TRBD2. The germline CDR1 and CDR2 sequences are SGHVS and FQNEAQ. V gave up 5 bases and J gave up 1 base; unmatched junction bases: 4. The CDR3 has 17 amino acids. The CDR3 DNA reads TGTGCCAGCAGCCTGGGACTAGCGGGGGATTCCTACAATGAGCAGTTCTTC. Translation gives CASSLGLAGDSYNEQFF.